These 22 T cell receptor beta chains share one sample of origin, sequenced in a study of blood T cell repertoires in COVID-19. Profiled with immunoSEQ multiplex PCR; TCRdb holds only in-frame clones, not every one. Altogether about 200,000 clones are present, 86% being singletons, with the ten largest covering about 2.2%. Sequencing was performed on peripheral blood. These receptors all stem from a woman aged 45-65 years with acute or convalescent COVID-19.

The J gene is TRBJ1-2, the V gene TRBV27; no reliable D call. Trimming removed 0 bases from V and 2 bases from J, with 7 bases in between. Germline-derived CDR1 and CDR2 are MNHEY and SMNVEV (reference sequence). This CDR3 is built from 14 residues. The CDR3 DNA sequence: TGTGCCAGCAGTTTATCGTCTCCGAACTATGGCTACACCTTC. It encodes CASSLSSPNYGYTF.

The rearrangement links TRBV6-5 to TRBJ2-7, with 9 nucleotides matching TRBD1. Trimming removed 8 bases from V and 1 base from J; junction bases left unmatched: 9. This CDR3 has 15 residues. Germline V gives CDR1 MNHEY, CDR2 SVGAGI. DNA for the CDR3: TGTGCCAGCTTTCTCCCGGGGACAGGGTCCTACGAGCAGTACTTC. Translation: CASFLPGTGSYEQYF.

This clone appeared once. The chain is built from TRBV2 and TRBJ2-3; TRBD1 matches 8 bases. J was trimmed by 1 base and V by 4 bases; bases with no gene match: 7. The CDR3 spans 16 residues. Germline V gene lookup returns CDR1 SNHLY and CDR2 FYNNEI. CDR3 DNA: TGTGCCAGCAGTGGTCGAGGACAGGGAGGCACAGATACGCAGTATTTT. The encoded protein is CASSGRGQGGTDTQYF.

This clone was recorded only once. V and J are TRBV6-6 and TRBJ2-1; D may be TRBD2 (5 bases). Germline V gene sequence: CDR1 MNHNY, CDR2 SVGAGI (reference sequence). The CDR3 consists of 15 residues. Deletions cut 6 bases from V and 7 bases from J, with 19 bases between. Written as DNA, the CDR3 is TGTGCCAGCAGGCTAAGGGAACTAGTCCAAAATGAGCAGTTCTTC. Residues: CASRLRELVQNEQFF.

J is TRBJ1-2 and V is TRBV5-1, with 11 bases aligning to TRBD1. Trimming at V came to 0 bases and at J to 3 bases, leaving 7 bases not matched to a gene. CDR3 length: 17 amino acids. Looked up from germline, CDR1 is SGHRS and CDR2 is YFSETQ. The CDR3 is CASSLGYGQGADYGYTF. The CDR3, as DNA: TGCGCCAGCAGCTTGGGGTACGGACAGGGGGCGGACTATGGCTACACCTTC.

The rearrangement joins TRBV5-8 to TRBJ2-5; 8 positions match TRBD1. J gave up 4 bases and V 3 bases, and 2 bases lay outside the gene matches. The V gene's germline CDR1 is SGHTS and CDR2 YDEGEE. The CDR3 runs to 13 residues. The CDR3 loop is CASSSDRAETQYF. Here the CDR3 DNA reads TGTGCCAGCAGCTCGGACAGGGCAGAGACCCAGTACTTC.

The CDR3 nucleotides are TGTGCCAGCTCACAGCCCGGGACAAACGTACGCGAGCAGTACTTC. It is translated as CASSQPGTNVREQYF. The V call is TRBV18, the J call TRBJ2-7; D might be TRBD1 (6 bases). Deletions cut 4 bases from V and 6 bases from J, with 19 bases between. The CDR3 runs to 15 residues. CDR1 is KGHSH, CDR2 LQKENI, per germline.

The V and J genes are TRBV4-2 and TRBJ2-5, with 7 nucleotides matching TRBD2. This CDR3 is 15 amino acids long. Unmatched junction bases numbered 7, after V lost 2 bases and J lost 4 bases. Per germline, CDR1 LGHNA and CDR2 YNFKEQ. This CDR3 is CASSQSYGGRETQYF. The CDR3 bases are TGTGCCAGCAGCCAATCTTACGGGGGGAGAGAGACCCAGTACTTC.

The chain joins TRBV6-5 to TRBJ1-2; 9 bases match TRBD1. The trim removed 5 bases at V and 8 bases at J, leaving 6 bases unmatched. The CDR3 loop spans 13 amino acids. Per the germline V gene, CDR1 is MNHEY and CDR2 is SVGAGI. CDR3 bases: TGTGCCAGCAGTACGGGACAGGGCCACGGCTACACCTTC. Translating gives CASSTGQGHGYTF.

The chain employs TRBV30 and TRBJ1-6, with a possible D match to TRBD1 (6 bases). The germline V gene encodes CDR1 GTSNPN and CDR2 SVGIG (reference sequence). Trimming left V 2 bases short and J 2 bases short, with 13 bases between. The CDR3 totals 16 residues. For the CDR3, the DNA is TGTGCCTGGAGTTTTGCCAGGACAGCCTATAATTCACCCCTCCACTTT. Translated: CAWSFARTAYNSPLHF.

This clone was counted a single time. The chain carries TRBV5-1 and TRBJ2-3, with 15 bases lining up with TRBD2. After removal of 4 bases from V and 7 bases from J, the junction contained 4 bases not matched to a gene. This CDR3 comprises 15 residues. CDR1 SGHRS and CDR2 YFSETQ come from the germline V gene. The CDR3: CASSAGTSGGYTQYF. The CDR3 nucleotides are TGCGCCAGCAGCGCCGGGACTAGCGGGGGGTATACGCAGTATTTT.

This chain uses TRBV19 with TRBJ1-6; 8 bases are a match to TRBD1. Germline CDR1 is LNHDA and CDR2 is SQIVND (reference sequence). V lost 10 bases, J lost 5 bases, and 4 bases stayed unmatched. This CDR3 is 13 amino acids long. The CDR3 DNA reads as TGTGCCACCGAGGACAGGGATAATTCACCCCTCCACTTT. Residues: CATEDRDNSPLHF.

The CDR3 DNA reads TGTGCCAGCAGCTTAGTTAATAGCGGGATTGCGCAGTTCTTC. Translation: CASSLVNSGIAQFF. The chain links TRBV7-2 to TRBJ2-1, with 8 bases that match TRBD2. Unmatched junction bases numbered 8, after V lost 1 base and J lost 12 bases. CDR1 and CDR2 (germline): SGHTA, FQGNSA. This CDR3 spans 14 amino acids.

This chain joins TRBV30 and TRBJ1-5; 11 nucleotides line up with TRBD1. CDR3 size: 17 residues. Germline CDR1 GTSNPN, CDR2 SVGIG (reference sequence). Unmatched junction bases numbered 5, after V lost 1 base and J lost 0 bases. CDR3 coding DNA: TGTGCCTGGAGTGGGGACAGGGGGTTCCCTAGCAATCAGCCCCAGCATTTT. It encodes CAWSGDRGFPSNQPQHF.

The CDR3 reads CASSRTSGGGTDTQYF. CDR3 nucleotides: TGTGCCAGTAGCCGGACTAGCGGGGGGGGGACAGATACGCAGTATTTT. The chain couples TRBV19 to TRBJ2-3; 15 nucleotides match TRBD2. V was clipped by 6 bases and J by 3 bases; unmatched bases: 4. This CDR3 has 16 amino acids. Germline V lookup: CDR1 LNHDA, CDR2 SQIVND (reference sequence).

V is TRBV7-2 and J is TRBJ2-7, with TRBD2 matching 13 bases. With V trimmed by 5 bases and J by 2 bases, 3 bases remained unmatched. The germline V gene encodes CDR1 SGHTA and CDR2 FQGNSA. The CDR3 extends over 15 amino acids. CDR3 in amino acids: CASSKTSGGTYEQYF. In nucleotides, the CDR3 is TGTGCCAGCAGCAAGACTAGCGGGGGGACCTACGAGCAGTACTTC.

The rearrangement joins TRBV6-5 to TRBJ1-1; the D gene is possibly TRBD1 (6 bases). V was clipped by 0 bases and J by 7 bases, with 12 bases between them. The CDR3 extends over 14 amino acids. Germline V CDR1 and CDR2: MNHEY, SVGAGI. DNA of the CDR3: TGTGCCAGCAGTTACTCGAGGGGACACCTTGAAGCTTTCTTT. Translating gives CASSYSRGHLEAFF.

The rearrangement uses TRBV11-3 and TRBJ2-3; 9 positions agree with TRBD2. The CDR3 consists of 17 residues. Germline V lookup: CDR1 SGHNT, CDR2 YENEEA. With V trimmed by 1 base and J by 2 bases, 7 bases remained unmatched. The CDR3 region is CASSLGGLAGPTDTQYF. Here the CDR3 DNA reads TGTGCCAGCAGCTTAGGGGGGCTAGCGGGACCCACAGATACGCAGTATTTT.

The V and J genes are TRBV5-1 and TRBJ2-1, with 10 bases that match TRBD2. Unmatched junction bases numbered 7, after V lost 1 base and J lost 9 bases. CDR3 length equals 15 residues. Per the germline V gene, CDR1 is SGHRS and CDR2 is YFSETQ. The CDR3 spells CASSLQSSGGSEQFF. The CDR3 DNA follows: TGCGCCAGCAGCTTGCAGTCTAGCGGGGGATCTGAGCAGTTCTTC.

The gene calls are TRBV4-3 and TRBJ1-1; 7 bases map to TRBD1. V shed 4 bases, J shed 1 base, and the junction held 6 bases outside the gene matches. CDR3 length: 15 residues. Germline V gene lookup returns CDR1 LGHNA and CDR2 YSLEER. CDR3 region: CASSRTRGANTEAFF. The CDR3 nucleotides read TGCGCCAGCAGCCGCACCAGGGGGGCGAACACTGAAGCTTTCTTT.

The rearrangement uses TRBV7-9 and TRBJ1-2, with 8 nucleotides matching TRBD1. Germline V gene sequence: CDR1 SEHNR, CDR2 FQNEAQ (reference sequence). Trimming took 5 bases from V and 13 from J; bases not matched to a gene: 9. The CDR3 spans 12 residues. The CDR3 bases are TGTGCCAGCAGCCCAACAGGGGGACATCGCACCTTC. As protein: CASSPTGGHRTF. The variable domain in full, with the rest retrieved from reference TRBV7-9 and TRBJ1-2, is DTGVSQNPRHKITKRGQNVTFRCDPISEHNRLYWYRQTLGQGPEFLTYFQNEAQLEKSRLLSDRFSAERPKGSFSTLEIQRTEQGDSAMYLCASSPTGGHRTFGSGTRLTVV.

This chain uses TRBV29-1 with TRBJ1-1; perhaps TRBD1 as D (5 bases). The CDR3 runs to 12 residues. From germline, CDR1 is SQVTM and CDR2 ANQGSEA. V dropped 6 bases and J dropped 3 bases, with 11 bases sitting between them. The chain's CDR3 is CSVGRGYTEAFF. CDR3 nucleotide sequence: TGCAGCGTCGGAAGGGGTTACACTGAAGCTTTCTTT.